A selection of T cell receptor beta chains follows, all from one sample in a study of cytomegalovirus exposure and HLA in healthy donors. Sequencing was performed with immunoSEQ multiplex PCR; in TCRdb, only in-frame clones are kept and a portion is missing. This table holds 90,000 to 100,000 clones, about 79% found once. Sample: PBMCs. Receptors were obtained from a middle-aged man in good health and CMV-seronegative. Both conserved end residues are part of each CDR3. The D gene is left open where the match is weak. Clone size is not always given. Where it is, it says once, few, many or a class for expanded clones.

clone_size	v_call	j_call	d_call	cdr3_aa	cdr3_nt
once	TRBV9	TRBJ2-5	TRBD2	CASSVSTGFKGAPSGPQETQYF	TGTGCCAGCAGCGTCAGTACGGGGTTTAAGGGAGCGCCTAGCGGGCCTCAAGAGACCCAGTACTTC
.	TRBV5-5	TRBJ1-2	TRBD1	CASSTDRGRRGGYGYTF	TGTGCCAGCAGTACTGACAGGGGGCGCCGGGGGGGTTATGGCTACACCTTC
.	TRBV19	TRBJ2-7	.	CASRREGDTVGYEQYF	TGTGCCAGTAGAAGGGAAGGGGACACTGTTGGCTACGAGCAGTACTTC
.	TRBV28	TRBJ2-1	TRBD1	CASTQQGPVGEQFF	TGTGCCAGCACCCAACAGGGGCCGGTGGGTGAGCAGTTCTTC
.	TRBV28	TRBJ2-7	TRBD1	CASTRGSSYEQYF	TGTGCCAGCACCAGGGGGAGCTCCTACGAGCAGTACTTC
few	TRBV6-1	TRBJ1-5	.	CASRTGNNQPQHF	TGTGCCAGCAGAACAGGGAACAATCAGCCCCAGCATTTT
.	TRBV18	TRBJ2-1	TRBD2	CASSPPSAGGYNEQFF	TGTGCCAGCTCACCACCGTCAGCGGGGGGGTACAATGAGCAGTTCTTC
.	TRBV5-6	TRBJ2-5	TRBD1	CASSPSLTGGTQYF	TGTGCCAGCAGCCCTTCCCTTACAGGGGGGACCCAGTACTTC
.	TRBV5-4	TRBJ2-7	TRBD2	CASSPSGRARGTEQYF	TGTGCCAGCAGCCCTAGCGGGAGGGCCCGAGGAACGGAGCAGTACTTC
.	TRBV7-2	TRBJ2-7	.	CASSLVTQEVGNEQYF	TGTGCCAGCAGCTTAGTCACCCAAGAGGTCGGCAACGAGCAGTACTTC
.	TRBV11-1	TRBJ2-2	TRBD2	CASSPRLAGGSAGELFF	TGTGCCAGCAGCCCCCGGCTAGCGGGAGGGTCGGCCGGGGAGCTGTTTTTT
.	TRBV27	TRBJ2-1	TRBD2	CASSFFGLVDEQFF	TGTGCCAGCAGTTTTTTTGGACTAGTTGACGAGCAGTTCTTC
.	TRBV6-5	TRBJ2-7	TRBD2	CASRFLAGGHEQYF	TGTGCCAGCAGGTTCCTAGCGGGAGGGCACGAGCAGTACTTC
.	TRBV27	TRBJ2-3	TRBD2	CAVCPTAGGRDTQYF	TGTGCCGTTTGCCCCACGGCGGGAGGGCGAGATACGCAGTATTTT
.	TRBV19	TRBJ1-4	.	CASNPLGGDIKKLFF	TGTGCCAGTAACCCCCTCGGAGGGGATATAAAAAAACTGTTTTTT
.	TRBV21-1	TRBJ2-7	.	CASSKWGSLNEQYF	TGTGCCAGCAGCAAATGGGGCAGTCTGAACGAGCAGTACTTC
.	TRBV10-2	TRBJ1-5	.	CASNGGSNQPQHF	TGCGCCAGCAATGGGGGCAGCAATCAGCCCCAGCATTTT
.	TRBV2	TRBJ1-2	.	CASSEIGGGRNF	TGTGCCAGCAGTGAAATAGGGGGGGGACGGAACTTC
.	TRBV6-6	TRBJ2-7	TRBD2	CASVPSGEYEQYF	TGTGCCAGCGTGCCTAGCGGGGAGTACGAGCAGTACTTC
.	TRBV7-9	TRBJ2-1	TRBD2	CASSFSGRFEQFF	TGTGCCAGCAGCTTTAGCGGGAGATTTGAGCAGTTCTTC
.	TRBV7-9	TRBJ2-3	TRBD2	CASSLGEREGPAQYF	TGTGCCAGCAGCTTAGGGGAGCGGGAGGGCCCGGCGCAGTATTTT
.	TRBV18	TRBJ2-1	.	CASSPRVRGNEQFF	TGTGCCAGCTCACCCCGAGTTCGCGGCAATGAGCAGTTCTTC
.	TRBV7-2	TRBJ2-5	.	CASSLEWEEETQYF	TGTGCCAGCAGCTTAGAGTGGGAGGAAGAGACCCAGTACTTC
once	TRBV21-1	TRBJ1-6	.	CASSQNRVGSPLHF	TGTGCCAGCAGCCAAAACAGGGTGGGTTCACCCCTCCACTTT
.	TRBV9	TRBJ1-2	TRBD1	CASSPRDSKRYGYTF	TGTGCCAGCAGCCCAAGGGACAGCAAAAGATATGGCTACACCTTC
.	TRBV9	TRBJ2-1	.	CASSVGASNYNEQFF	TGTGCCAGCAGCGTAGGAGCAAGTAACTACAATGAGCAGTTCTTC
.	TRBV28	TRBJ1-2	.	CASRGGASKSDAF	TGTGCCAGCAGGGGGGGGGCTTCGAAGAGTGACGCCTTC
.	TRBV9	TRBJ2-3	TRBD2	CASSTPLGGSTSTDTQYF	TGTGCCAGCAGCACTCCCTTGGGCGGGAGCACTAGCACAGATACGCAGTATTTT
.	TRBV10-3	TRBJ2-6	.	CAISEFVGWGANVLTF	TGTGCCATCAGTGAGTTTGTCGGGTGGGGGGCCAACGTCCTGACTTTC